These 11 T cell receptor beta chains share one sample of origin, sequenced in a study of human versus mouse CDR3 diversity and MHC coevolution. TCRdb keeps only in-frame clones here, not all; method: immunoSEQ multiplex PCR. The repertoire holds roughly 80,000 clones, with around 95% as singletons. Sequencing used naive CD4+ T cells from blood. The sample's subset: CD45RO-negative CD62L-positive naive CD4 T cells. The receptors originated from a person aged 25 to 69 in good health.

This sequence joins TRBV6-1 and TRBJ2-7, with D perhaps TRBD2 (7 bases). Trimming pared 7 bases from V and 0 bases from J, leaving 13 bases between. The V gene's germline CDR1 is MNHNS and CDR2 SASEGT. This CDR3 has 14 amino acids. CDR3 DNA sequence: TGTGCCAGCACCGAGGGGGGGGCCTCCTACGAGCAGTACTTC. It translates to CASTEGGASYEQYF.

This chain joins TRBV30 and TRBJ1-2; weak D call: TRBD1 (6 bases). Trimming took off 5 bases at V and 7 bases at J, with 20 bases between the two ends. Germline-derived CDR1 and CDR2 are GTSNPN and SVGIG (reference sequence). The CDR3 consists of 14 residues. The CDR3 is CAWVNRAGAAGYTF. The CDR3 DNA sequence: TGTGCCTGGGTTAATAGGGCAGGGGCGGCTGGCTACACCTTC.

This sequence joins TRBV5-6 and TRBJ1-1; tentative D call: TRBD1 (5 bases). The V end was cut by 0 bases, the J end by 4 bases, with 16 bases between. The CDR3 length is 16 residues. Germline V lookup: CDR1 SGHDT, CDR2 YYEEEE. CDR3 DNA sequence: TGTGCCAGCAGCTTGGTGTACAGGCGGTTGGGCACTGAAGCTTTCTTT. Encoded protein: CASSLVYRRLGTEAFF.

The J gene is TRBJ1-2, the V gene TRBV2; 11 positions match TRBD1. J was trimmed by 6 bases and V by 5 bases; bases with no gene match: 5. Per germline, CDR1 SNHLY and CDR2 FYNNEI. CDR3 size: 14 residues. This chain's CDR3 is CASSRDRGIDGYTF. CDR3 coding DNA: TGTGCCAGCAGTCGGGACAGGGGGATAGATGGCTACACCTTC.

The DNA of the CDR3 is TGTGCCAGCAGCAAGGCCCGGGACAGGGGCCACGAGCAGTACTTC. It is translated as CASSKARDRGHEQYF. V and J are TRBV7-2 and TRBJ2-7; 10 nucleotides agree with TRBD1. This CDR3 is 15 amino acids long. The germline gives CDR1 SGHTA, CDR2 FQGNSA. V lost 5 bases, J lost 5 bases, and 9 bases stayed unmatched.

The chain employs TRBV5-4 and TRBJ2-5; maybe TRBD2 (6 bases). The CDR3 has 14 amino acids. Between the trimmed V and J ends, which lost 4 bases and 0 bases, there was a span of 10 bases. CDR1 is SGHNT, CDR2 YYREEE, per germline (reference sequence). CDR3 DNA sequence: TGTGCCAGCAGCCCGGGGGAGTACCAAGAGACCCAGTACTTC. Protein product: CASSPGEYQETQYF. Variable domain in full (rest from reference TRBV5-4 and TRBJ2-5): ETGVTQSPTHLIKTRGQQVTLRCSSQSGHNTVSWYQQALGQGPQFIFQYYREEENGRGNFPPRFSGLQFPNYSSELNVNALELDDSALYLCASSPGEYQETQYFGPGTRLLVL.

This chain links TRBV1 with TRBJ1-3; TRBD1, the table's D call, was not compared with the DNA. TRBV1 is classified as a pseudogene. This CDR3 has 15 residues. In DNA form, the CDR3 reads TGCACCAGCAGCCAAGGCAGGGTATCGGGAAACACCATATATTTT. This codes for CTSSQGRVSGNTIYF.

The genes are TRBV27 and TRBJ2-3; 9 bases align to TRBD1. Trimming removed 8 bases from V and 3 bases from J; junction bases left unmatched: 9. Germline V gene lookup returns CDR1 MNHEY and CDR2 SMNVEV (reference sequence). The CDR3 covers 15 residues. As DNA, the CDR3 is TGTGCCAGCTCCCCTTACAGGGGGCGAACAGATACGCAGTATTTT. Protein product: CASSPYRGRTDTQYF.

CDR3 coding DNA: TGTGCCAGCTCCCAAGGGGATACCGTCTATTCACCCCTCCACTTT. Its protein is CASSQGDTVYSPLHF. V and J are TRBV18 and TRBJ1-6; TRBD1 might be the D (5 bases). Trimming stripped 6 bases from V and 8 bases from J, with 17 bases between. Germline CDR1 is KGHSH and CDR2 is LQKENI. The CDR3 sequence is 15 residues long.

Here the CDR3 reads CASRVTGFDTEAFF. The CDR3 coding sequence is TGTGCCAGCAGGGTTACAGGGTTTGACACTGAAGCTTTCTTT. This sequence joins TRBV2 and TRBJ1-1; tentative D call: TRBD1 (6 bases). Germline V gives CDR1 SNHLY, CDR2 FYNNEI. CDR3 length: 14 residues. Trimming left V 6 bases short and J 3 bases short, with 14 bases between.

This chain joins TRBV30 and TRBJ2-1; 11 bases are a match to TRBD1. The CDR3 has 13 amino acids. Germline V gives CDR1 GTSNPN, CDR2 SVGIG (reference sequence). V gave up 5 bases and J gave up 7 bases; unmatched junction bases: 4. The CDR3 protein is CAWGQGAPNEQFF. The CDR3 nucleotides read TGTGCCTGGGGACAGGGGGCCCCTAATGAGCAGTTCTTC.